The 14 T cell receptor beta chains listed next were all sequenced from one sample in a study of CD8+ T cells in alopecia areata. Once RNA had been extracted, it was reverse transcribed into cDNA to act as the sequencing template. Libraries were prepared by immunoSEQ multiplex PCR; TCRdb keeps only in-frame clonotypes and omits some of them. The sample includes some 30,000 clones, over 60% of them seen just once. Source material: NKG2D-low CD8+ T cells sorted from blood. The receptors were sampled from a human donor with alopecia areata.

This clone was recorded a few times. V usage is TRBV14 and J usage is TRBJ2-7, with 10 bases fitting TRBD2. CDR1 and CDR2 (germline): SGHDN, FVKESK. There are 13 residues in the CDR3. The V gene end was trimmed by 5 bases and the J gene end by 3 bases; junction bases not matched to a gene: 1. DNA for the CDR3: TGTGCCAGCAGCGGGACTAGCGTCTACGAGCAGTACTTC. Its translation is CASSGTSVYEQYF. Variable domain in full (rest from reference TRBV14 and TRBJ2-7): EAGVTQFPSHSVIEKGQTVTLRCDPISGHDNLYWYRRVMGKEIKFLLHFVKESKQDESGMPNNRFLAERTGGTYSTLKVQPAELEDSGVYFCASSGTSVYEQYFGPGTRLTVT.

This clone was counted a few times. The chain recombines TRBV28 with TRBJ2-7, with 8 bases aligning to TRBD1. This CDR3 spans 15 amino acids. The ends lost 5 bases at V and 1 base at J; junction bases unmatched: 7. Germline lookup yields CDR1 MDHEN and CDR2 SYDVKM. In DNA, the CDR3 is TGTGCCAGCAGTGCCGGGACAGGTGCATCCTACGAGCAGTACTTC. Residues: CASSAGTGASYEQYF.

V is TRBV2 and J is TRBJ1-4, with no clear D. The length of the CDR3 is 13 residues. Germline assignment: CDR1 SNHLY and CDR2 FYNNEI. V was cut by 4 bases and J by 8 bases, with 11 bases left in between. The CDR3 sequence: CASSGSFGEKLFF. The CDR3 DNA sequence: TGTGCCAGCAGTGGCAGCTTTGGGGAAAAACTGTTTTTT.

The chain is built from TRBV29-1 and TRBJ2-2; TRBD2 matches at 8 bases. Losses at the gene ends were 3 bases for V and 5 bases for J; bases not matched to a gene: 8. There are 15 residues in the CDR3. Looked up from germline, CDR1 is SQVTM and CDR2 is ANQGSEA. In DNA form, the CDR3 reads TGCAGCGTTGACCCTGGGACTAGTCTGACCGGGGAGCTGTTTTTT. Translated: CSVDPGTSLTGELFF.

DNA of the CDR3: TGCGCCAGCAGCTTGGGGCTCGTGACTAGCGGGATGGGGGAGACCCAGTACTTC. Its translation: CASSLGLVTSGMGETQYF. The rearrangement links TRBV5-1 to TRBJ2-5; 11 bases agree with TRBD2. The CDR3 runs 18 residues. Trimming removed 0 bases from V and 5 bases from J; junction bases left unmatched: 12. The germline V gene encodes CDR1 SGHRS and CDR2 YFSETQ.

This clone showed up just a few times. The chain recombines TRBV28 with TRBJ2-7, with D unclear. The V end lost 2 bases, the J end lost 0 bases, and 11 bases lay between the germline ends. This CDR3 is built from 15 residues. CDR1 is MDHEN and CDR2 is SYDVKM in the germline V gene. The CDR3 nucleotides read TGTGCCAGCAGTTTAGCGCGGTCCCCCTCCTACGAGCAGTACTTC. Its protein is CASSLARSPSYEQYF.

In its sample, this clone ranks as medium-sized. V gene TRBV28 combines with J gene TRBJ2-7; 13 nucleotides agree with TRBD2. Unmatched junction bases numbered 8, after V lost 7 bases and J lost 2 bases. The CDR3 is 16 amino acids. Germline V gives CDR1 MDHEN, CDR2 SYDVKM. The CDR3 sequence: CASTQGTSGTTYEQYF. The DNA of the CDR3 is TGTGCCAGCACCCAAGGGACTAGCGGGACCACCTACGAGCAGTACTTC.

The chain is built from TRBV29-1 and TRBJ2-5, with a weak D call TRBD1 (6 bases). The CDR3 runs 13 residues. V was pared by 7 bases and J by 2 bases, with 14 bases between. CDR1 is SQVTM and CDR2 is ANQGSEA in the germline V gene. CDR3 coding DNA: TGCAGCGGGATGGGGGCAGAACAAGAGACCCAGTACTTC. This codes for CSGMGAEQETQYF.

This clone was counted between two and nine times. The chain recombines TRBV7-2 with TRBJ2-6; a weak D match, TRBD1 (5 bases). The CDR3 runs 20 residues. Germline CDR1 is SGHTA and CDR2 is FQGNSA. V was pared by 0 bases and J by 0 bases, with 18 bases between. The CDR3 nucleotides read TGTGCCAGCAGCTTAGCGCGTAGGCCGGACACCTCCTCTGGGGCCAACGTCCTGACTTTC. This sequence encodes CASSLARRPDTSSGANVLTF.

The rearrangement uses TRBV2 and TRBJ1-2, with D hard to call. The length of the CDR3 is 14 residues. Germline V gene lookup returns CDR1 SNHLY and CDR2 FYNNEI. The V end lost 2 bases, the J end lost 2 bases, and 9 bases lay between the germline ends. This CDR3 reads CASSEYGLNYGYTF. Here the CDR3 DNA reads TGTGCCAGCAGTGAATACGGACTAAACTATGGCTACACCTTC. The whole variable domain, remainder taken from reference TRBV2 and TRBJ1-2, is EPEVTQTPSHQVTQMGQEVILRCVPISNHLYFYWYRQILGQKVEFLVSFYNNEISEKSEIFDDQFSVERPDGSNFTLKIRSTKLEDSAMYFCASSEYGLNYGYTFGSGTRLTVV.

Turning to this clone: With only one base between it and a far larger clone, this is likely a read error. The CDR3 is CASSGGSNQPQHF. CDR3 in DNA: TGTGCCAGCAGTGGGGGGAGCAATCAGCCCCAGCATTTT. The chain uses TRBV6-4 and TRBJ1-5, with D tentatively TRBD1 (5 bases). The CDR3 has 13 residues. V was pared by 4 bases and J by 1 base, with 5 bases between. The germline CDR1 and CDR2 sequences are MRHNA and SNTAGT.

CDR3 DNA: TGCAGCGTTGAACAGCGGGCGAGGAGCTCCTACAATGAGCAGTTCTTC. Amino acid sequence: CSVEQRARSSYNEQFF. The J gene is TRBJ2-1, the V gene TRBV29-1; TRBD2 is a possible D gene (6 bases). V was cut by 2 bases and J by 0 bases, with 14 bases left in between. The length of the CDR3 is 16 residues. In germline, CDR1 is SQVTM, CDR2 ANQGSEA.

The rearrangement joins TRBV29-1 to TRBJ2-1, with 9 bases that match TRBD1. CDR1 and CDR2 (germline): SQVTM, ANQGSEA. With V trimmed by 0 bases and J by 6 bases, 9 bases remained unmatched. The CDR3 is 16 amino acids. This CDR3 reads CSVEDSARDRVNEQFF. CDR3 nucleotide sequence: TGCAGCGTTGAAGATTCAGCCCGGGACAGGGTCAATGAGCAGTTCTTC.

The V and J genes are TRBV7-9 and TRBJ1-6; possibly TRBD1 for D (6 bases). CDR1 SEHNR and CDR2 FQNEAQ come from the germline V gene (reference sequence). The CDR3 spans 15 residues. Trimming took off 2 bases at V and 7 bases at J, with 12 bases between the two ends. CDR3 DNA: TGTGCCAGCAGCTTAAACGGGGGGCTAAATTCACCCCTCCACTTT. Encoded protein: CASSLNGGLNSPLHF.